Reported below is one T cell receptor (beta chain). Its specificity is unknown. Assay: immunoSEQ multiplex PCR; the TCRdb copy retains only in-frame clones and omits some. The sample includes some 100,000 clones, 82% of them seen just once. The germline V gene encodes CDR1 MGHRA and CDR2 YSYEKL. The V end was cut by 1 base, the J end by 2 bases, with 16 bases between. The CDR3 loop spans 17 amino acids. The source of the sample is a study of radiation and T cells in renal cell carcinoma. Study-level background: Nephrectomy followed 15 Gy stereotactic body radiation by 4 weeks.

General study findings and limits: Pretreatment tumor biopsies were lacking, so baseline clonotypes are unknown. Top tumor clonotypes rose in blood 2 weeks post-radiation, then contracted.

Specified time point: baseline pretreatment blood. Treatment given: 15 Gy SBRT to primary tumor, nephrectomy 4 weeks later. The chain combines TRBV4-1 with TRBJ2-3; D assignment may be TRBD1 or TRBD2 (5 bases each). The sequence derives from a man in his sixties with renal cell carcinoma. Source: blood, taken from a patient whose treatment included radiotherapy and nephrectomy. CDR3 loop: CASSQGARGRDTDTQYF. CDR3 DNA: TGCGCCAGCAGCCAAGGGGCACGGGGCAGGGACACAGATACGCAGTATTTT.